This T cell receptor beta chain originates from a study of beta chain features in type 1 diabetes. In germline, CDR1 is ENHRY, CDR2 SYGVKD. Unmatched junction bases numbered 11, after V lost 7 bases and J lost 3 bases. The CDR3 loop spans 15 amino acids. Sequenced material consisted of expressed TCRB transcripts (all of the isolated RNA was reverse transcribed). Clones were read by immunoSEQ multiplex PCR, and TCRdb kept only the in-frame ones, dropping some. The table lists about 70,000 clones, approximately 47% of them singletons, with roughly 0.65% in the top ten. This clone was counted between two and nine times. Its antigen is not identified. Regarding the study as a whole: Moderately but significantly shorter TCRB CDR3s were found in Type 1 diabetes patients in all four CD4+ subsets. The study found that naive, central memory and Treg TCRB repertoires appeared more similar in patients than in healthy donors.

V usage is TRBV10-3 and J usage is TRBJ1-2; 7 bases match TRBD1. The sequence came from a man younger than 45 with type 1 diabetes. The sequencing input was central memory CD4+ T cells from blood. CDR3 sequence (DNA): TGTGCCATCACCGAACGGGTCCAGGGGGACTATGGCTACACCTTC. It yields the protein CAITERVQGDYGYTF.